This TCR beta chain was sequenced in a study of beta chain bispecific antibodies for T cell cancers. Study-level information: The leukemia lines expressed TRBV12-3 (Jurkat) and TRBV5-5 (HPB-ALL).

Blood mononuclear cells were expanded for 2 to 4 days using either OKT3 anti-CD3 antibody or CD3/CD28 beads. Cocultures held some 5 x 10^4 normal T cells, some 5 x 10^4 targets, and bispecific antibody. CDR3 length: 17 amino acids. Per the germline V gene, CDR1 is LNHDA and CDR2 is SQIVND (reference sequence). V gave up 4 bases and J gave up 12 bases; unmatched junction bases: 17. Broader study findings: Most targeted TRBV signal came from the leukemia cell line cells, not normal T cells.

TCRdb analysed the 5' RACE reads with MiXCR anew, one entry per CDR3 protein. The sample yields 20,000 to 25,000 distinct CDR3 sequences, less than 3% seen once. This clonotype was seen repeatedly, ten times or more. Its antigen remains unknown. This receptor was obtained from a human donor in good health. Some clones in this sample may be carry-over from other donors' samples. The chain combines TRBV19 with TRBJ2-1; 11 bases line up with TRBD1. The sample comprised healthy donor T cells cultured with leukemia cells. CDR3 bases: TGTGCCAGTAGTACCCATGAACGGGACAGGGGGTTTTTTGGGCAGTTCTTC. It encodes CASSTHERDRGFFGQFF.